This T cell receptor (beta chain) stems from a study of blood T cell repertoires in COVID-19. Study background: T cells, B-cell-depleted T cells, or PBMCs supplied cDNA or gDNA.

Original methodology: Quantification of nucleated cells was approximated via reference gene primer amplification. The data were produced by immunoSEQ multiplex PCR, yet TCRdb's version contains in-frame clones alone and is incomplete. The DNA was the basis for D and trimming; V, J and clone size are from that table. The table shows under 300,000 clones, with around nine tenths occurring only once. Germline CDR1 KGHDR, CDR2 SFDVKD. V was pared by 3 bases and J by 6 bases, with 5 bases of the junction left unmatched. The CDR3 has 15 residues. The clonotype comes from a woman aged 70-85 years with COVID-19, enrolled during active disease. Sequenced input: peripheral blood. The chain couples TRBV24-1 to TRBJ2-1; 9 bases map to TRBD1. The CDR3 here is CATSDLGTGSNEQFF. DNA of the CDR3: TGTGCCACCAGTGATCTTGGGACAGGGTCCAATGAGCAGTTCTTC.